The clone carrying this TCR beta chain was detected only a few times. This CDR3 comprises 13 residues. Germline V gives CDR1 MNHEY, CDR2 SVGAGI. The V and J ends lost 5 bases and 8 bases respectively, with 15 bases between them. RNA transcripts gave rise to amplified TCR beta CDR3 regions. TCR CDR3 regions were first amplified by RT-PCR with HTBI primers. Via MiXCR, TCRdb re-called the multiplex PCR reads, giving one row per CDR3 protein. Of about 560,000 distinct CDR3 sequences detected, 46% appear once; the ten largest clones hold approximately 8.2%. Participants, patients aged 18 to 65, had newly diagnosed hyperthyroidism with a duration under 2 months. The sample comes from a study of T cells in Graves' hyperthyroidism and ophthalmopathy.

The receptor comes from a woman aged 18-30 years with Graves' hyperthyroidism. Sequenced: peripheral blood or thyroid tissue (not recorded which). The chain has TRBV6-5 and TRBJ1-2; D ambiguous. The CDR3 DNA reads TGTGCCAGCAGTCCCCTTTCTAACGGGGGCTACACCTTC. It yields the protein CASSPLSNGGYTF.